The TCR beta chain described here comes from a study of cytomegalovirus exposure and HLA in healthy donors. Turning to this clone: The antigen is unknown.

This CDR3 comprises 16 residues. CDR1 is MNHEY, CDR2 SVGAGI, per germline. V lost 0 bases to trimming and J lost 1 base, with 9 bases between them. General observations from the study: Reports indicated that the classifier achieved high specificity and sensitivity in diagnosing cytomegalovirus status. It was approximately 170 TCR beta chains that were listed as cytomegalovirus-associated.

Generated by immunoSEQ multiplex PCR, the TCRdb table keeps only in-frame clones and is missing some. Of some 170,000 clones listed, around nine tenths are singletons. The sequence derives from a woman aged 25-40 years in good health and CMV-seronegative. The V gene is TRBV6-5, the J gene TRBJ2-2; D is perhaps TRBD1 (6 bases). The sample taken for sequencing was PBMCs. The CDR3 is CASSYSSDRNTGELFF. The CDR3 coding sequence is TGTGCCAGCAGTTACTCGTCGGACAGGAACACCGGGGAGCTGTTTTTT.